The rows below give T cell receptor beta chains drawn from one sample of a study of spatial heterogeneity in lung cancer. TCRdb reprocessed the 5' RACE reads via MiXCR and lists one record per CDR3 protein. Here the sample spans tens of thousands of distinct CDR3 sequences, roughly 10% being singletons. This specimen was PBMCs, taken at surgery. The receptors come from a male donor with early-stage non-small cell lung cancer. CDR3s leave out the opening cysteine and the closing phenylalanine or tryptophan.

V gene	J gene	CDR3 protein
TRBV11-1	TRBJ2-2	ASSSPRAGRNTGELF
TRBV7-2	TRBJ1-1	ASSYQGKGTEAF
TRBV20-1	TRBJ1-1	SAMTGATSTEAF
TRBV12-3/TRBV12-4	TRBJ2-4	ASTYRGGIAAKNIQY
TRBV7-3	TRBJ1-1	ASSLQGDTEAF
TRBV7-2	TRBJ2-3	ASIKLAGGADTQY
TRBV27	TRBJ2-1	ASSPTDPYEQF
TRBV2	TRBJ2-4	ASSAFSGTGDVIQY
TRBV7-6	TRBJ1-2	ASSLRQGQGYGYT
TRBV6-1	TRBJ2-1	ATLGGLAGNEQF
TRBV28	TRBJ2-1	ASSLELAGGGAEQF
TRBV9	TRBJ2-1	ASSVWGDTYNEQF
TRBV5-1	TRBJ2-7	ASSLGGRGSYEQY
TRBV10-3	TRBJ2-7	AIGSPPYEQY
TRBV20-1	TRBJ1-5	SARRGGDRVQPQH
TRBV9	TRBJ2-3	ASTSTLHSDTQY
TRBV5-1	TRBJ2-7	ASSPSSGSFEQY
TRBV18	TRBJ2-4	VSSPPGALFAKNIQY
TRBV20-1	TRBJ2-2	SARDARGTHTGELF
TRBV20-1	TRBJ1-5	SASSRTSQPQH
TRBV7-7	TRBJ2-1	ASSPGPSSYNEQF
TRBV20-1	TRBJ2-3	SARTDRGVDTQY
TRBV5-1	TRBJ2-3	ASSLLPRSSTDTQY
TRBV23-1	TRBJ2-2	ASGAGTRNTGELF
TRBV24-1	TRBJ2-1	ATSGDRGNEQF
TRBV24-1	TRBJ2-3	ATSDFGTSGRTQY
TRBV7-2	TRBJ1-2	ASSSNGANGYT
TRBV7-9	TRBJ2-4	ASSSVRGLAKNIQY
TRBV29-1	TRBJ2-1	SVGERNEQF
TRBV24-1	TRBJ2-2	ATSDRFTGELF
TRBV28	TRBJ2-7	ASTQSGSAYEQY
TRBV24-1	TRBJ2-3	ATSDTSYFTDTQY
TRBV2	TRBJ2-3	ASRSLAGGLDTQY
TRBV5-1	TRBJ2-6	ASSLGQGFGANVLT
TRBV5-1	TRBJ1-1	ASSPFGSGAF
TRBV5-1	TRBJ2-1	ASSPDRAGGGNEQF
TRBV20-1	TRBJ2-1	SARVASGASYNEQF
TRBV18	TRBJ2-3	ASSTTGSTDTQY
TRBV5-1	TRBJ1-1	ASSPGTGMNTEAF
TRBV20-1	TRBJ2-3	SASGAHPDTQY
TRBV20-1	TRBJ2-3	SAHPAARDTQY
TRBV7-9	TRBJ2-7	ASSLAGTHEQY
TRBV5-1	TRBJ2-2	ASSLLGHANTGELF
TRBV9	TRBJ1-2	ASSAPSGYGYT